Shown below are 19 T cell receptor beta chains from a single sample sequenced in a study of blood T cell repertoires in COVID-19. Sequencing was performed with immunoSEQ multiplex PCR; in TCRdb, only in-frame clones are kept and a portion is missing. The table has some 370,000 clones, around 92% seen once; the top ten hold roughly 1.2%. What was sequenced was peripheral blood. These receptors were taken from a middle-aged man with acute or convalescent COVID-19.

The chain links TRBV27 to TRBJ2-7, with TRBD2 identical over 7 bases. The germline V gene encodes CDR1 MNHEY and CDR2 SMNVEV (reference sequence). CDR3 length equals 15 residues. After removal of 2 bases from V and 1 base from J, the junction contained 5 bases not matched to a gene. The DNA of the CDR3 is TGTGCCAGCAGTTTACGCGGGAGCATGTCCTACGAGCAGTACTTC. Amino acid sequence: CASSLRGSMSYEQYF.

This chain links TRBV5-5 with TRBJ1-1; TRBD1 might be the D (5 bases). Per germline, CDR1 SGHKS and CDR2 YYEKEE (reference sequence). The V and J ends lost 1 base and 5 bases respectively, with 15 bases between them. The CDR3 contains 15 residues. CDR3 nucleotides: TGTGCCAGCAGCTTGCGTCGTCAGGGTGGGACTGAAGCTTTCTTT. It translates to CASSLRRQGGTEAFF.

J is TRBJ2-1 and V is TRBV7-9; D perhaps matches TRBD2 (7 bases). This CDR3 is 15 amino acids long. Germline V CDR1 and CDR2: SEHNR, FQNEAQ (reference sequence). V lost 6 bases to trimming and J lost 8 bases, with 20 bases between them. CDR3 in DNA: TGTGCCAGCAGGCAAATGGGGGGGCCCTGGGATGAGCAGTTCTTC. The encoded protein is CASRQMGGPWDEQFF.

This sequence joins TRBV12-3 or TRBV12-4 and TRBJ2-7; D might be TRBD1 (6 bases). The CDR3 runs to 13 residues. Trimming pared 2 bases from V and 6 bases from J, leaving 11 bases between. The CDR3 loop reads CASSLTGIVEQYF. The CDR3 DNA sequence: TGTGCCAGCAGTTTAACAGGGATCGTCGAGCAGTACTTC.

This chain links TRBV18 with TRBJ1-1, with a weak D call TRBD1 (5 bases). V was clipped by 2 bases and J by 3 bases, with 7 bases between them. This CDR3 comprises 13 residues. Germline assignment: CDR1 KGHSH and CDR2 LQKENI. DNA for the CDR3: TGTGCCAGCTCACCAGGGGGGGACACTGAAGCTTTCTTT. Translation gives CASSPGGDTEAFF.

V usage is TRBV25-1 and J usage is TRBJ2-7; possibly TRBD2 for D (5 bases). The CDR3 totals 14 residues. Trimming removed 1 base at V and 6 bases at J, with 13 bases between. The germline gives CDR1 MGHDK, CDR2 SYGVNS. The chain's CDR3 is CASSELSGRGEQYF. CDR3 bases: TGTGCCAGCAGTGAATTGTCAGGACGGGGCGAGCAGTACTTC.

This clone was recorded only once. CDR3 nucleotide sequence: TGTGCCAGTAGTATGTCGACAGAGGACACTGAAGCTTTCTTT. Amino acids: CASSMSTEDTEAFF. V usage is TRBV19 and J usage is TRBJ1-1, with a possible D match to TRBD1 (5 bases). Trimming stripped 3 bases from V and 3 bases from J, with 11 bases between. Germline V CDR1 and CDR2: LNHDA, SQIVND (reference sequence). The CDR3 consists of 14 residues. The whole variable domain, filled in from reference TRBV19 and TRBJ1-1, reads DGGITQSPKYLFRKEGQNVTLSCEQNLNHDAMYWYRQDPGQGLRLIYYSQIVNDFQKGDIAEGYSVSREKKESFPLTVTSAQKNPTAFYLCASSMSTEDTEAFFGQGTRLTVV.

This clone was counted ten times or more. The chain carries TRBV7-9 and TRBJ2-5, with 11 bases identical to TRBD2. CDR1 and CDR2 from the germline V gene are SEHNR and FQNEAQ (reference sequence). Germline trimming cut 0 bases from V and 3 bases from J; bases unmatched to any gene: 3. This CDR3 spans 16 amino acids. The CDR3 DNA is TGTGCCAGCAGCTTAGCAGTGACTAGCGGGGAAGAGACCCAGTACTTC. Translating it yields CASSLAVTSGEETQYF.

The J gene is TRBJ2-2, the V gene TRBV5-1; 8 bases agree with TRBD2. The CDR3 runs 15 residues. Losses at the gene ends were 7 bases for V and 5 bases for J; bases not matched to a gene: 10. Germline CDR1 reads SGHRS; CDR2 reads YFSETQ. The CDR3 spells CASQRSAGDTGELFF. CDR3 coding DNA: TGCGCCAGCCAGAGATCAGCGGGAGATACCGGGGAGCTGTTTTTT. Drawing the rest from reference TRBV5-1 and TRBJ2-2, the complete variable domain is KAGVTQTPRYLIKTRGQQVTLSCSPISGHRSVSWYQQTPGQGLQFLFEYFSETQRNKGNFPGRFSGRQFSNSRSEMNVSTLELGDSALYLCASQRSAGDTGELFFGEGSRLTVL.

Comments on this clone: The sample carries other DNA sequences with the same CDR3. CDR3 coding DNA: TGTGCCAGCAGCTCGGGAAGCATGAACACTGAAGCTTTCTTT. Translating gives CASSSGSMNTEAFF. The chain is built from TRBV7-3 and TRBJ1-1; D remains unclear. From germline, CDR1 is SGHTA and CDR2 FQGTGA. The ends were cut back, 4 bases at V and 0 bases at J, with 9 bases in the middle. The CDR3 extends over 14 amino acids.

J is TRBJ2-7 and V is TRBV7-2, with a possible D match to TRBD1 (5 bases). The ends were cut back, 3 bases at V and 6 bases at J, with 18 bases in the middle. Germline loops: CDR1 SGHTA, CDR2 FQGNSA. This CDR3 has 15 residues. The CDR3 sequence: CASSLILFGAGEQYF. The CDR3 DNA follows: TGTGCCAGCAGCTTGATACTTTTTGGGGCAGGCGAGCAGTACTTC.

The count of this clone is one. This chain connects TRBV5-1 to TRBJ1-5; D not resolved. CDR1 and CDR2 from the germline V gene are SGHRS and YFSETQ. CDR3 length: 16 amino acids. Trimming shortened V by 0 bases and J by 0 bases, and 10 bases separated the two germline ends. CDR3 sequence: CASSLEAQDSNQPQHF. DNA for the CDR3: TGCGCCAGCAGCTTGGAAGCTCAGGATAGCAATCAGCCCCAGCATTTT.

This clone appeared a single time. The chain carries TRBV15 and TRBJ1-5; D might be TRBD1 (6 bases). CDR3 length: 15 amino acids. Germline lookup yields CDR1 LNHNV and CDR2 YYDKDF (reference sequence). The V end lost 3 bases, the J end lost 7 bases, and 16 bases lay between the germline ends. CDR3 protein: CATSSRGGANQPQHF. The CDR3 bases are TGTGCCACCAGCAGCCGCGGGGGGGCAAACCAGCCCCAGCATTTT.

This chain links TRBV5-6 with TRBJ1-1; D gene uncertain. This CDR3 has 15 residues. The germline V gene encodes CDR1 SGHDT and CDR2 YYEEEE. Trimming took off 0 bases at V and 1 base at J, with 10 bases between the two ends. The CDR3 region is CASSLGAPTNTEAFF. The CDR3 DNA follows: TGTGCCAGCAGCTTGGGGGCCCCGACGAACACTGAAGCTTTCTTT.

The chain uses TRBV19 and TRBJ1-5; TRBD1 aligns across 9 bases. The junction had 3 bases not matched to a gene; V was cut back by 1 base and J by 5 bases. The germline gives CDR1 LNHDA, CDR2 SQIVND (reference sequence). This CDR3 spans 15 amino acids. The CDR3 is CASSIGQGGYQPQHF. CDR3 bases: TGTGCCAGTAGTATAGGACAGGGGGGATATCAGCCCCAGCATTTT.

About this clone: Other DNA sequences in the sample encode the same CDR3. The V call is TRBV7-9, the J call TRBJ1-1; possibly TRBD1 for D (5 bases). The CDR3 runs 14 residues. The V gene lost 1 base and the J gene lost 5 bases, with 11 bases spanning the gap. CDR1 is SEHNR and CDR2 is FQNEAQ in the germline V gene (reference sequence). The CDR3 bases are TGTGCCAGCAGCTTAGTGCCAGGGTCAACTGAAGCTTTCTTT. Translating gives CASSLVPGSTEAFF.

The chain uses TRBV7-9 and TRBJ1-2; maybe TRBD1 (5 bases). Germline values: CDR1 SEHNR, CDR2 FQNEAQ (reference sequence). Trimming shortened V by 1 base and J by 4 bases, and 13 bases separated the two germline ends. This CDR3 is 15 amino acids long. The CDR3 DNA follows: TGTGCCAGCAGCTTAGAGTACAACGGGGGCTATGGCTACACCTTC. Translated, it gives CASSLEYNGGYGYTF.

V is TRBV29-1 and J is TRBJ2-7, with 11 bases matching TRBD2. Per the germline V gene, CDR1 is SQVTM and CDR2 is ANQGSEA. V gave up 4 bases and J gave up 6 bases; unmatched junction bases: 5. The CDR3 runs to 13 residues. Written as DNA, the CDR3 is TGCAGCGTTGCGACTAGCGGGGTTGGCGAGCAGTACTTC. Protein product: CSVATSGVGEQYF.

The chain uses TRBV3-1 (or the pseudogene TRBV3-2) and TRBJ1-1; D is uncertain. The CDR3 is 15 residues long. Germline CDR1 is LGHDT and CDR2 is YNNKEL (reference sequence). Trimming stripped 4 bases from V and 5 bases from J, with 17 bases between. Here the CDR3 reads CASSPLDQPGTEAFF. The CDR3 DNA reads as TGTGCCAGCAGCCCCCTAGACCAACCGGGGACTGAAGCTTTCTTT.